A single T cell receptor (beta chain) is shown here with its context. This record belongs to a study of blood T cell repertoires in COVID-19. Turning to the study itself: Sites across the United States, Italy and Spain contributed samples from acute and convalescent COVID-19. PBMCs, B-cell-depleted T cells, or T cells provided the cDNA or gDNA that made up the material.

The germline CDR1 and CDR2 sequences are SNHLY and FYNNEI. V was cut by 6 bases and J by 5 bases, with 14 bases left in between. CDR3 length: 15 amino acids. Source study methods: By means of reference gene primer amplification, nucleated cell counts were estimated. Produced via immunoSEQ multiplex PCR; TCRdb's table is partial and in-frame only. Clone size and V and J calls were adopted from that table, with D and trimming inferred from the DNA. The sample has about 70,000 clones; more than 75% are singletons. The chain couples TRBV2 to TRBJ1-6; D unclear. Sequencing input: peripheral blood. The sequence came from a woman aged 65 to 85 with acute or convalescent COVID-19. In nucleotides, the CDR3 is TGTGCCAGCAGCGGGAGCACGCTGAATAATTCACCCCTCCACTTT. This gives the protein CASSGSTLNNSPLHF. The entire variable domain, with the rest obtained from reference TRBV2 and TRBJ1-6, is as follows: EPEVTQTPSHQVTQMGQEVILRCVPISNHLYFYWYRQILGQKVEFLVSFYNNEISEKSEIFDDQFSVERPDGSNFTLKIRSTKLEDSAMYFCASSGSTLNNSPLHFGNGTRLTVT.